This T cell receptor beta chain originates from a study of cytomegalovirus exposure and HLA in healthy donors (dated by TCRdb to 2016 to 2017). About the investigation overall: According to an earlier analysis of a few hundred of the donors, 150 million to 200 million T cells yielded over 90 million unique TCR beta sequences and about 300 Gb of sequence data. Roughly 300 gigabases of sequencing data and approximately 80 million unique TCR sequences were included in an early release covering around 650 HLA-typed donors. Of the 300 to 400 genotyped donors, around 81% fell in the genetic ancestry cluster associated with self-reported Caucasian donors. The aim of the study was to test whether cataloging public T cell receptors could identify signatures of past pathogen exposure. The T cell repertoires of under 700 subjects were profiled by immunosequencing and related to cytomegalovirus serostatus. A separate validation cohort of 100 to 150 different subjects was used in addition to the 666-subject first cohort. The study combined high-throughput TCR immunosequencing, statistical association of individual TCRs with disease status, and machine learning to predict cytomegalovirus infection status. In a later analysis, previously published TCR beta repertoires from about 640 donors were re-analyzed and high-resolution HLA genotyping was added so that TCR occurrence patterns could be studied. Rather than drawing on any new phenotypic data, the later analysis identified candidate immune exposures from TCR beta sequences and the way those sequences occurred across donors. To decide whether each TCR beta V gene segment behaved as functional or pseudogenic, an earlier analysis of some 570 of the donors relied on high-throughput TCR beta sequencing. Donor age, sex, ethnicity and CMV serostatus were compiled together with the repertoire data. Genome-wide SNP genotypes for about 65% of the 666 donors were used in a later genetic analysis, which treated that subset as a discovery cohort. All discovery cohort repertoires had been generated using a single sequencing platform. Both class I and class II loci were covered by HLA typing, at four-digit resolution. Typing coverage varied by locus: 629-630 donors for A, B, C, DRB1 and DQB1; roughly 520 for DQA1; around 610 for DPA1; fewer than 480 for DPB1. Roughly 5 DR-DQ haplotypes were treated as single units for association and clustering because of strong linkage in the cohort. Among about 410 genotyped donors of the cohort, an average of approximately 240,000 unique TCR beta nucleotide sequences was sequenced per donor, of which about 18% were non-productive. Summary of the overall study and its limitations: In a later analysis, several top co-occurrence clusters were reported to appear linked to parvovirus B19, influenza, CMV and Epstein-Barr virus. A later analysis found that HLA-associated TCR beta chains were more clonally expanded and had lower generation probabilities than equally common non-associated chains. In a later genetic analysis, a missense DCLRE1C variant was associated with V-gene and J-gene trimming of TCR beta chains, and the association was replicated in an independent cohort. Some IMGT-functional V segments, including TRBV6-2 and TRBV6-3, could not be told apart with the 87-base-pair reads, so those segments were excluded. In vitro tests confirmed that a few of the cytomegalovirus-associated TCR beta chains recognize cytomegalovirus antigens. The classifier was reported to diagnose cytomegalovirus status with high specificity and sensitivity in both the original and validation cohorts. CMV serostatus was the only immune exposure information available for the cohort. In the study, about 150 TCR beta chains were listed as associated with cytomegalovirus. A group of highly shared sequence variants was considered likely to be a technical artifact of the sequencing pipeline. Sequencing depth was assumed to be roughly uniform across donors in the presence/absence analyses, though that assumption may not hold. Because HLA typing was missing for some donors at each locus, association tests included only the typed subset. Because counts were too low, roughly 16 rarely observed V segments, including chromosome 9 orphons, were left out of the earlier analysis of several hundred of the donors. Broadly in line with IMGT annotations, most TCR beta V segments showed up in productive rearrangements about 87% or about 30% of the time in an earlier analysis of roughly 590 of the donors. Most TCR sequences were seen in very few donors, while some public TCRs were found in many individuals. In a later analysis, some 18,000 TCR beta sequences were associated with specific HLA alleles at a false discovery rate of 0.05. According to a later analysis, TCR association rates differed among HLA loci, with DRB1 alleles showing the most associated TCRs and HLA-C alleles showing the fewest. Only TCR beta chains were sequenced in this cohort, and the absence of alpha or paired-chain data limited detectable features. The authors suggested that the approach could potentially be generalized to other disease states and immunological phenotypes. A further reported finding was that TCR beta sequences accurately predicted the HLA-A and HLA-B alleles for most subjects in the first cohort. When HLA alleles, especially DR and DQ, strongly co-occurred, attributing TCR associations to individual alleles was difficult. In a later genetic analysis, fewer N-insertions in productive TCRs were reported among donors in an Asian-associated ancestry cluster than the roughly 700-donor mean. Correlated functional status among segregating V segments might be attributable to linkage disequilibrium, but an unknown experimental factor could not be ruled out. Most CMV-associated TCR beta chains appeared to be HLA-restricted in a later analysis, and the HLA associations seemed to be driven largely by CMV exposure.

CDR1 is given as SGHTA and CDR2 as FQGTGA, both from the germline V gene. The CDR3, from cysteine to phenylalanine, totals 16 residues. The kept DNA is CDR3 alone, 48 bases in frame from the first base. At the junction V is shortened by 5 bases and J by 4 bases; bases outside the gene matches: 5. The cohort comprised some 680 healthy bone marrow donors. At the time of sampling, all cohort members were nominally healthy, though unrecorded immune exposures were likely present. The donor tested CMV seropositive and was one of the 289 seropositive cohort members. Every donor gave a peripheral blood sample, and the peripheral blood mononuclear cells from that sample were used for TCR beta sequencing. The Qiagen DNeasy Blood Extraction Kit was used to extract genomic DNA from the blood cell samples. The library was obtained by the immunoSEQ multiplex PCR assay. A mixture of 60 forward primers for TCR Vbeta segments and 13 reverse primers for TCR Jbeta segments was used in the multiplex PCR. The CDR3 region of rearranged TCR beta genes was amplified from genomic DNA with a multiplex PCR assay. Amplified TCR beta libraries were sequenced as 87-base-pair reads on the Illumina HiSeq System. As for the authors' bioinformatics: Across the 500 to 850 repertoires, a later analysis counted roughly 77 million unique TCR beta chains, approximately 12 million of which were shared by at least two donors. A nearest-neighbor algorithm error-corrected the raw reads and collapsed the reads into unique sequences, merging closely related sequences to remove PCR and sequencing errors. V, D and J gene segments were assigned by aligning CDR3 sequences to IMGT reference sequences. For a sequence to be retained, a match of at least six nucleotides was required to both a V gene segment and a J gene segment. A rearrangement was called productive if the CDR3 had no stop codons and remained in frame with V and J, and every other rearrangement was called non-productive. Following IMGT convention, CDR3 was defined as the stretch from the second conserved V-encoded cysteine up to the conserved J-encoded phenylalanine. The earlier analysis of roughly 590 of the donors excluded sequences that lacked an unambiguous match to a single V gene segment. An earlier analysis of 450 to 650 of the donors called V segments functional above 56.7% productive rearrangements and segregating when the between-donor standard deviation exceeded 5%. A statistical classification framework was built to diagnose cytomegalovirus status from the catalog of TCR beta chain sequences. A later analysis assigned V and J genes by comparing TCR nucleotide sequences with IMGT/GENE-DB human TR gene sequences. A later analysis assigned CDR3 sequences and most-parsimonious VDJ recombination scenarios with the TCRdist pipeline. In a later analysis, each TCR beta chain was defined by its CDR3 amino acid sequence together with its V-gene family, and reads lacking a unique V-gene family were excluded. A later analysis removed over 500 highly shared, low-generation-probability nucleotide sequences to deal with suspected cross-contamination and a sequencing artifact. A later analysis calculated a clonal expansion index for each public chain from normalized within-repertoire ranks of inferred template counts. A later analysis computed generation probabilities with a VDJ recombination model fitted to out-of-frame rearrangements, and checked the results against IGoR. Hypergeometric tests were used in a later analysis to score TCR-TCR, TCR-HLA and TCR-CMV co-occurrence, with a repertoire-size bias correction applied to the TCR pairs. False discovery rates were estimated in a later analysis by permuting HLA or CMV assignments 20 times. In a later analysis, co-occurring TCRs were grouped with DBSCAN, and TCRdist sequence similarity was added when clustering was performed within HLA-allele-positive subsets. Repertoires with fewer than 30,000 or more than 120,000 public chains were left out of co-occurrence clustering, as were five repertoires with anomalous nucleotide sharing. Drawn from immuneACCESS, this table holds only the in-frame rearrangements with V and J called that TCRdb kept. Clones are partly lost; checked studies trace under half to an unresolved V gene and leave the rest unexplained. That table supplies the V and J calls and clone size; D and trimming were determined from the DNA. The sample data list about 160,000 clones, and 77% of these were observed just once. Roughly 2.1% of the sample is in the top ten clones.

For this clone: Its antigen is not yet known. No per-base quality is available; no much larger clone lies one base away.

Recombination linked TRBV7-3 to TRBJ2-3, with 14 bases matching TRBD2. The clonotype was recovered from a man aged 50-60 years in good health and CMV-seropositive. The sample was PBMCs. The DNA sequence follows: TGTGCCAGCAGCCCGGGACTAGCGGGGGTCGCAGATACGCAGTATTTT. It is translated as CASSPGLAGVADTQYF. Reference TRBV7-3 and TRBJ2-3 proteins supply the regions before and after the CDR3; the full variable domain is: GAGVSQTPSNKVTEKGKYVELRCDPISGHTALYWYRQSLGQGPEFLIYFQGTGAADDSGLPNDRFFAVRPEGSVSTLKIQRTERGDSAVYLCASSPGLAGVADTQYFGPGTRLTVL.